Presented here are 25 T cell receptor beta chains from one specimen sequenced in a study of blood T cell repertoires in COVID-19. Sequenced by immunoSEQ multiplex PCR; TCRdb stores in-frame clones only, minus some. The sample carries 60,000 or so clones, over 70% recorded once. Sequencing used peripheral blood. Receptors originate from a human donor in a cohort sampled during active COVID-19.

The sample holds one count of this clone. The chain uses TRBV6-6 and TRBJ2-7; D possibly corresponds to TRBD2 (6 bases). Germline values: CDR1 MNHNY, CDR2 SVGAGI (reference sequence). V was clipped by 3 bases and J by 2 bases, with 11 bases between them. The CDR3 consists of 14 residues. CDR3: CASSYQTRTYEQYF. CDR3 bases: TGTGCCAGCAGTTATCAGACTAGAACCTACGAGCAGTACTTC.

The gene calls are TRBV6-6 and TRBJ1-1, with 7 bases lining up with TRBD1. Germline lookup yields CDR1 MNHNY and CDR2 SVGAGI (reference sequence). V shed 7 bases and J 5 bases; nucleotides not matched to a gene: 10. The CDR3 length is 14 residues. The CDR3 bases are TGTGCCAGCAATATGTTGGACAGGTTGACTGAAGCTTTCTTT. It specifies CASNMLDRLTEAFF.

V gene TRBV4-1 combines with J gene TRBJ2-7; D ambiguous. V was shortened by 1 base and J by 3 bases, with 7 bases between the two germline ends. CDR3 length: 13 residues. Looked up from germline, CDR1 is MGHRA and CDR2 is YSYEKL. The CDR3 nucleotides are TGCGCCAGCAGCCAAGTAAACAGCTACGAGCAGTACTTC. Its translation: CASSQVNSYEQYF.

This clone appeared once. The chain couples TRBV6-1 to TRBJ1-2, with 11 bases lining up with TRBD1. Germline CDR1 MNHNS, CDR2 SASEGT. This CDR3 has 15 amino acids. The J segment lost 4 bases and the V segment lost 3 bases, leaving 4 bases of the junction unmatched. The CDR3: CASSDSGQGAYGYTF. The CDR3 DNA reads TGTGCCAGCAGTGATTCAGGACAGGGGGCCTATGGCTACACCTTC.

J is TRBJ2-7 and V is TRBV6-5, with D maybe TRBD1 (6 bases). Per the germline V gene, CDR1 is MNHEY and CDR2 is SVGAGI. Trimming took 7 bases from V and 1 from J, leaving 17 bases between them. The CDR3 is 15 residues long. CDR3 bases: TGTGCCAGCACCAGCTTCCGGGACACTTCCTACGAGCAGTACTTC. Protein sequence: CASTSFRDTSYEQYF.

This sequence joins TRBV4-2 and TRBJ2-1; 9 positions match TRBD1. Germline CDR1 reads LGHNA; CDR2 reads YNFKEQ. The CDR3 extends over 16 amino acids. V gave up 2 bases and J gave up 7 bases; unmatched junction bases: 9. The CDR3 loop is CASSQRTGEGTNEQFF. The DNA for the CDR3 is TGTGCCAGCAGCCAAAGGACAGGGGAAGGGACAAATGAGCAGTTCTTC.

This sequence joins TRBV11-2 and TRBJ1-6; D gene unclear. The V gene lost 1 base and the J gene lost 8 bases, with 9 bases spanning the gap. The CDR3 is made up of 14 amino acids. Per germline, CDR1 SGHAT and CDR2 FQNNGV. The DNA of the CDR3 is TGTGCCAGCAGCTTAGGGATGACATATTCACCCCTCCACTTT. Translation: CASSLGMTYSPLHF.

The rearrangement joins TRBV6-5 to TRBJ1-3, with no clear D. The germline gives CDR1 MNHEY, CDR2 SVGAGI. The V gene lost 6 bases and the J gene lost 3 bases, with 6 bases spanning the gap. The CDR3 has 12 residues. The CDR3 is CASRESGNTIYF. The CDR3 DNA follows: TGTGCCAGCAGGGAGAGTGGAAACACCATATATTTT.

This chain links TRBV5-4 with TRBJ2-7; TRBD1 is a possible D gene (5 bases). CDR3 length: 13 amino acids. Per germline, CDR1 SGHNT and CDR2 YYREEE (reference sequence). V lost 4 bases to trimming and J lost 6 bases, with 14 bases between them. This CDR3 reads CASSPLIGVEQYF. The CDR3 DNA reads as TGTGCCAGCAGCCCGCTTATAGGGGTCGAGCAGTACTTC.

This chain links TRBV5-8 with TRBJ1-2; maybe TRBD1 (5 bases). The V gene's germline CDR1 is SGHTS and CDR2 YDEGEE. The CDR3 consists of 15 residues. V lost 0 bases and J lost 4, with 13 bases in between. CDR3 sequence: CASSLAVDRSYGYTF. The CDR3 coding sequence is TGTGCCAGCAGCTTGGCCGTTGACAGATCCTATGGCTACACCTTC. Together with reference TRBV5-8 and TRBJ1-2, the CDR3 gives the full variable domain: EAGVTQSPTHLIKTRGQQATLRCSPISGHTSVYWYQQALGLGLQFLLWYDEGEERNRGNFPPRFSGRQFPNYSSELNVNALELEDSALYLCASSLAVDRSYGYTFGSGTRLTVV.

The chain links TRBV3-1 (or the pseudogene TRBV3-2) to TRBJ1-1; maybe TRBD1 (5 bases). V was trimmed by 2 bases and J by 6 bases, leaving 7 bases between them. Germline V lookup: CDR1 LGHDT, CDR2 YNNKEL (reference sequence). The CDR3 is made up of 12 amino acids. Here the CDR3 DNA reads TGTGCCAGCAGCCAATGGGGGGCTGAAGCTTTCTTT. This translates into CASSQWGAEAFF.

V is TRBV4-1 and J is TRBJ1-1, with D tentatively TRBD1 (6 bases). V was pared by 3 bases and J by 1 base, with 12 bases between. Looked up from germline, CDR1 is MGHRA and CDR2 is YSYEKL. The CDR3 runs to 15 residues. CDR3 protein: CASSHQQGANTEAFF. The CDR3 bases are TGCGCCAGCAGCCATCAACAGGGTGCGAACACTGAAGCTTTCTTT.

This clone appeared a single time. V and J are TRBV5-1 and TRBJ2-7, with D perhaps matching TRBD2 (5 bases). The CDR3 runs to 14 residues. Deletions cut 2 bases from V and 5 bases from J, with 14 bases between. Germline V lookup: CDR1 SGHRS, CDR2 YFSETQ. CDR3 protein: CASSLEGVAHEQYF. The DNA for the CDR3 is TGCGCCAGCAGCTTAGAGGGAGTCGCCCACGAGCAGTACTTC.

This clone has a handful of counts. J is TRBJ2-7 and V is TRBV4-3; 11 bases align to TRBD2. V was clipped by 2 bases and J by 6 bases; unmatched bases: 3. Germline V gene data show CDR1 as LGHNA and CDR2 as YSLEER. This CDR3 is 14 amino acids long. The CDR3 spells CASSQHSGRAEQYF. CDR3 sequence (DNA): TGCGCCAGCAGCCAACATAGCGGGAGGGCCGAGCAGTACTTC.

Only a few counts were recorded for this clone. This sequence joins TRBV28 and TRBJ2-7, with D perhaps matching TRBD1 (6 bases). Germline V gene sequence: CDR1 MDHEN, CDR2 SYDVKM. This CDR3 is 14 amino acids long. V lost 5 bases and J lost 4, with 15 bases in between. CDR3 DNA sequence: TGTGCCAGCAGTGCACAGGGAACTGGGTACGAGCAGTACTTC. Encoded protein: CASSAQGTGYEQYF.

V is TRBV27 and J is TRBJ1-6; D remains ambiguous. Trimming pared 1 base from V and 8 bases from J, leaving 12 bases between. CDR1 MNHEY and CDR2 SMNVEV come from the germline V gene (reference sequence). CDR3 length equals 15 residues. CDR3 amino acids: CASSLFRGSDSPLHF. Here the CDR3 DNA reads TGTGCCAGCAGTTTATTTCGGGGTTCGGATTCACCCCTCCACTTT.

This chain links TRBV11-3 with TRBJ1-3; 8 nucleotides agree with TRBD1. The germline V gene has CDR1 SGHNT and CDR2 YENEEA. Trimming took 0 bases from V and 6 from J; bases not matched to a gene: 25. The CDR3 has 22 residues. CDR3: CASSLDGTGPFTTWAEVNTIYF. The CDR3 DNA sequence: TGTGCCAGCAGCTTAGACGGGACAGGCCCCTTCACTACCTGGGCGGAGGTAAACACCATATATTTT. The whole variable domain, remainder taken from reference TRBV11-3 and TRBJ1-3, is EAGVVQSPRYKIIEKKQPVAFWCNPISGHNTLYWYLQNLGQGPELLIRYENEEAVDDSQLPKDRFSAERLKGVDSTLKIQPAELGDSAVYLCASSLDGTGPFTTWAEVNTIYFGEGSWLTVV.

This clone was detected once. This chain uses TRBV5-4 with TRBJ2-1, with D maybe TRBD1 (5 bases). The CDR3 loop spans 13 amino acids. V was shortened by 4 bases and J by 8 bases, with 13 bases between the two germline ends. Germline CDR1 reads SGHNT; CDR2 reads YYREEE (reference sequence). The CDR3 here is CASSPRVSDEQFF. DNA of the CDR3: TGTGCCAGCAGCCCCAGGGTTTCCGATGAGCAGTTCTTC.

This chain uses TRBV9 with TRBJ2-7, with D possibly being TRBD1 (6 bases). Germline CDR1 is SGDLS and CDR2 is YYNGEE. This CDR3 is 15 amino acids long. V gave up 0 bases and J gave up 2 bases, with 12 bases separating them. Here the CDR3 DNA reads TGTGCCAGCAGCGTAGCCCCAGGGGCGGCCTACGAGCAGTACTTC. Translated, it gives CASSVAPGAAYEQYF.

J is TRBJ1-3 and V is TRBV28; the D gene is possibly TRBD1 (6 bases). Looked up from germline, CDR1 is MDHEN and CDR2 is SYDVKM. The CDR3 has 14 amino acids. V gave up 7 bases and J gave up 2 bases, with 12 bases separating them. The CDR3 DNA follows: TGTGCCAGCAAACTCAGGGGTACTGGAAACACCATATATTTT. Encoded protein: CASKLRGTGNTIYF.

The J gene is TRBJ2-7, the V gene TRBV21-1; the table calls TRBD1, which could not be checked here. TRBV21-1 is classified as a pseudogene. This CDR3 is 10 amino acids long. The CDR3 region has the DNA TGTGCCACCTTACCAGGGAAGCAGTACTTC. Translation gives CATLPGKQYF.

V and J are TRBV4-1 and TRBJ2-7; D is perhaps TRBD1 (5 bases). The CDR3 totals 13 residues. Per the germline V gene, CDR1 is MGHRA and CDR2 is YSYEKL. V was clipped by 6 bases and J by 1 base, with 10 bases between them. The CDR3 spells CASSLDSSYEQYF. The DNA for the CDR3 is TGCGCCAGCAGTCTAGACAGTTCCTACGAGCAGTACTTC.

This clone was seen just once. The chain employs TRBV28 and TRBJ2-7; 11 nucleotides line up with TRBD2. The CDR3 covers 16 residues. The germline CDR1 and CDR2 sequences are MDHEN and SYDVKM. V lost 4 bases to trimming and J lost 5 bases; unmatched junction nucleotides: 10. This CDR3 is CASSSRLAGPANEQYF. CDR3 in DNA: TGTGCCAGCAGTTCCAGACTAGCGGGACCGGCTAACGAGCAGTACTTC.

The rearrangement joins TRBV27 to TRBJ1-1; D is possibly TRBD1 (6 bases). This CDR3 has 14 amino acids. CDR1 is MNHEY, CDR2 SMNVEV, per germline (reference sequence). V was shortened by 3 bases and J by 4 bases, with 12 bases between the two germline ends. The CDR3 DNA is TGTGCCAGCAGTTTGGGCACAGGGATCACTGAAGCTTTCTTT. Encoded protein: CASSLGTGITEAFF.

The chain employs TRBV29-1 and TRBJ1-2, with 8 positions matching TRBD1. Germline V CDR1 and CDR2: SQVTM, ANQGSEA. This CDR3 has 13 amino acids. The V and J ends lost 4 bases and 4 bases, in that order; junction bases with no gene match: 5. The DNA for the CDR3 is TGCAGCGTTGGGGCAGGACAGGGCTATGGCTACACCTTC. It codes for CSVGAGQGYGYTF. Filled out from reference TRBV29-1 and TRBJ1-2, the complete variable domain reads SAVISQKPSRDICQRGTSLTIQCQVDSQVTMMFWYRQQPGQSLTLIATANQGSEATYESGFVIDKFPISRPNLTFSTLTVSNMSPEDSSIYLCSVGAGQGYGYTFGSGTRLTVV.